These 17 T cell receptor beta chains were sequenced from one sample in a study of CDR3 diversity in severe acne. TCRdb redid the calling of the PCR reads with MiXCR, one entry per CDR3 protein. The data show some 90,000 distinct CDR3 sequences, approximately 49% seen once. Sequenced: blood. Every receptor here comes from a male donor with severe acne vulgaris.

This chain joins TRBV25-1 and TRBJ1-1; the D gene is possibly TRBD1 (5 bases). This CDR3 is built from 14 residues. Trimming cost V 1 base and J 1 base, with 7 bases left between them. The germline V gene encodes CDR1 MGHDK and CDR2 SYGVNS. This chain's CDR3 is CASSEFGANTEAFF. The CDR3 coding sequence is TGTGCCAGCAGTGAATTTGGGGCGAACACTGAAGCTTTCTTT.

V gene TRBV25-1 combines with J gene TRBJ2-7; D tentatively reads TRBD1 or TRBD2 (5 bases each). Looked up from germline, CDR1 is MGHDK and CDR2 is SYGVNS. The CDR3 is 13 residues long. Trimming cost V 5 bases and J 7 bases, with 15 bases left between them. CDR3 bases: TGTGCCAGCAGTTTAGGGGCGGGCGGGGAGCAGTACTTC. This sequence encodes CASSLGAGGEQYF.

There are a few counts of this clonotype. An end of the junction does not agree with germline; a read error may underlie this. The CDR3 DNA reads as TGTGCTAGTGGTTTGGGCGGGAGGGCCTCCTACGAGCGGTACTTC. The encoded protein is CASGLGGRASYERYF. The chain combines TRBV12-5 with TRBJ2-7; 9 nucleotides match TRBD2. Germline values: CDR1 LGHNT, CDR2 FRNRAP. This CDR3 has 15 amino acids.

This sequence joins TRBV20-1 and TRBJ2-3; TRBD2 might be the D (7 bases). Germline CDR1 is DFQATT and CDR2 is SNEGSKA (reference sequence). Between the trimmed V and J ends, which lost 0 bases and 0 bases, there was a span of 16 bases. This CDR3 region has 17 residues. CDR3 DNA sequence: TGCAGTGCTAGAGAAGAAGGGAGGGGGGCAAGCACAGATACGCAGTATTTT. Translated: CSAREEGRGASTDTQYF.

Notes on this clonotype: In this CDR3 the conserved last residue, phenylalanine or tryptophan, is missing, so a read error is likely. The V call is TRBV7-3, the J call TRBJ2-7, with D perhaps matching TRBD1 (6 bases). Trimming stripped 7 bases from V and 9 bases from J, with 19 bases between. The CDR3 has 13 amino acids. Per the germline V gene, CDR1 is SGHTA and CDR2 is FQGTGA. DNA of the CDR3: TGTGCCAGCAAGAAAACAGGGTCATACCTGCAGTACAGC. Translation: CASKKTGSYLQYS.

This clonotype showed up just once. This sequence may be a read error, since a much larger clone differs from it by one base. The chain links TRBV7-4 to TRBJ2-1; 8 nucleotides align to TRBD1. Germline CDR1 and CDR2: SGHVT and SQSDAQ. The trim removed 6 bases at V and 6 bases at J, leaving 10 bases unmatched. The CDR3 is 15 amino acids. Here the CDR3 reads CASRRQGARVNEQFF. CDR3 in DNA: TGTGCCAGCAGACGTCAGGGGGCGCGGGTCAATGAGCAGTTCTTC.

As to this clonotype: The junction departs from germline at one end; a sequencing error may be responsible. The chain is built from TRBV7-9 and TRBJ2-7; D is tentatively TRBD1 or TRBD2 (5 bases each). The germline gives CDR1 SEHNR, CDR2 FQNEAQ (reference sequence). This CDR3 has 13 amino acids. For the CDR3, the DNA is TGTGCCAGCAGGCTTGGGGGAAGCTACGAGCTGTACTTC. Its protein product is CASRLGGSYELYF.

This clonotype was detected a few times. The rearrangement links TRBV2 to TRBJ2-1; D assignment may be TRBD1 or TRBD2 (5 bases each). The CDR3 consists of 15 residues. Deletions cut 7 bases from V and 1 base from J, with 14 bases between. CDR1 SNHLY and CDR2 FYNNEI come from the germline V gene. CDR3 in amino acids: CASKPGQGSYNEQFF. CDR3 DNA: TGTGCCAGCAAGCCGGGGCAGGGTTCCTACAATGAGCAGTTCTTC.

This chain links TRBV7-6 with TRBJ1-2, with no clear D. V lost 2 bases and J 8 bases, leaving 12 bases between the germline ends. From germline, CDR1 is SGHVS and CDR2 FNYEAQ. The CDR3 sequence is 13 residues long. The CDR3 is CASSLMAGKGYTF. CDR3 DNA sequence: TGTGCCAGCAGCTTAATGGCGGGAAAGGGCTACACCTTC.

The CDR3 DNA is TGCGCCAGCAGTTTAACCTCTCGCACTGAAGCTTTCTTT. Its translation is CASSLTSRTEAFF. The chain carries TRBV10-1 and TRBJ1-1, with unresolved D. CDR1 and CDR2 (germline): WNHNN, SYGVQD (reference sequence). There are 13 residues in the CDR3. V dropped 5 bases and J dropped 4 bases, with 11 bases sitting between them.

This clonotype was counted many times. This CDR3 reads CASSVESRTEAFF. Written as DNA, the CDR3 is TGTGCCAGCAGTGTTGAGTCTCGGACTGAAGCTTTCTTT. J is TRBJ1-1 and V is TRBV2, with D unresolved. CDR3 length equals 13 residues. CDR1 and CDR2 (germline): SNHLY, FYNNEI. V was cut by 4 bases and J by 5 bases, with 11 bases left in between. Based on the CDR3 plus reference TRBV2 and TRBJ1-1, the full variable domain is EPEVTQTPSHQVTQMGQEVILRCVPISNHLYFYWYRQILGQKVEFLVSFYNNEISEKSEIFDDQFSVERPDGSNFTLKIRSTKLEDSAMYFCASSVESRTEAFFGQGTRLTVV.

This clonotype was detected many times. Here the CDR3 DNA reads TGTGCCAGCACCCAGGGTCCCTTGGGCGAGCAGTACTTC. It translates to CASTQGPLGEQYF. The rearrangement links TRBV9 to TRBJ2-7; D is possibly TRBD1 (5 bases). V lost 6 bases to trimming and J lost 6 bases, with 16 bases between them. The CDR3 loop spans 13 amino acids. In germline, CDR1 is SGDLS, CDR2 YYNGEE.

The V gene is TRBV6-2 or TRBV6-3, the J gene TRBJ2-1; D tentatively reads TRBD1 or TRBD2 (5 bases each). The CDR3 has 14 residues. Germline V gives CDR1 MNHEY, CDR2 SVGEGT. The V end was cut by 7 bases, the J end by 10 bases, with 20 bases between. In DNA form, the CDR3 reads TGTGCCAGCACCCAGCGGCTAGCCCCAGGGGAGCAGTTCTTC. Translated: CASTQRLAPGEQFF.

The chain is built from TRBV20-1 and TRBJ1-2; D is possibly TRBD1 (5 bases). The length of the CDR3 is 12 residues. V was clipped by 3 bases and J by 5 bases, with 10 bases between them. CDR1 DFQATT and CDR2 SNEGSKA come from the germline V gene (reference sequence). The CDR3 protein is CSASGRAYGYTF. CDR3 bases: TGCAGTGCTAGTGGCAGGGCTTATGGCTACACCTTC.

This clonotype has a single count. The rearrangement uses TRBV20-1 and TRBJ1-2; perhaps TRBD1 as D (5 bases). V lost 2 bases and J 3 bases, leaving 13 bases between the germline ends. This CDR3 spans 14 amino acids. Germline lookup yields CDR1 DFQATT and CDR2 SNEGSKA (reference sequence). CDR3 sequence (DNA): TGCAGTGCTAGACGGGACCAGGGCGACTATGGCTACACCTTC. The encoded protein is CSARRDQGDYGYTF.

The CDR3 DNA is TGTGCCAGCAGCCTAGCGGGGGGACGTTTAGGGGAGCTGTTTTTT. This gives the protein CASSLAGGRLGELFF. V usage is TRBV28 and J usage is TRBJ2-2; 11 bases agree with TRBD2. Per the germline V gene, CDR1 is MDHEN and CDR2 is SYDVKM. Trimming cost V 6 bases and J 8 bases; bases outside gene matches: 8. This CDR3 region has 15 residues. Filled out from reference TRBV28 and TRBJ2-2, the complete variable domain reads DVKVTQSSRYLVKRTGEKVFLECVQDMDHENMFWYRQDPGLGLRLIYFSYDVKMKEKGDIPEGYSVSREKKERFSLILESASTNQTSMYLCASSLAGGRLGELFFGEGSRLTVL.

This clonotype was observed at least ten times. This rearrangement joins TRBV7-9 to TRBJ2-7; D remains ambiguous. There are 13 residues in the CDR3. Germline CDR1 SEHNR, CDR2 FQNEAQ (reference sequence). Trimming pared 5 bases from V and 2 bases from J, leaving 10 bases between. CDR3: CASSQESPYEQYF. The DNA for the CDR3 is TGTGCCAGCAGCCAGGAGAGTCCCTACGAGCAGTACTTC.